This paragraph covers one TCR beta chain sequence. These data are taken from a study of blood T cell repertoires in COVID-19. Study information: Specimens from acute and convalescent COVID-19 originated in the United States, Italy and Spain.

In the study's own analysis: Amplifying reference gene primers gave estimates of nucleated cell counts. Clones were read by immunoSEQ multiplex PCR, and TCRdb kept only the in-frame ones, dropping some. D and trimming were read from the DNA, whereas the V and J calls and clone size are those reported in that table. The repertoire consists of more than 350,000 clones, with 75% to 90% occurring once and the leading ten covering about 1%. Among Cohort 3 donors, those recovered had two negative PCRs, clearance, or symptom resolution. This CDR3 contains 15 residues. Losses at the gene ends were 0 bases for V and 3 bases for J; bases not matched to a gene: 5. Germline V gives CDR1 LNHNV, CDR2 YYDKDF (reference sequence).

This clonotype originated in a man younger than 35 who had recovered from COVID-19. The sample consisted of PBMCs or T cells enriched from blood (not recorded which). J is TRBJ2-7 and V is TRBV15; the match to TRBD2 covers 7 bases. The CDR3 loop reads CATSREAGLIYEQYF. In DNA, the CDR3 is TGTGCCACCAGCAGAGAAGCGGGGCTTATCTACGAGCAGTACTTC. The variable domain in full, completed from reference TRBV15 and TRBJ2-7, reads DAMVIQNPRYQVTQFGKPVTLSCSQTLNHNVMYWYQQKSSQAPKLLFHYYDKDFNNEADTPDNFQSRRPNTSFCFLDIRSPGLGDTAMYLCATSREAGLIYEQYFGPGTRLTVT.